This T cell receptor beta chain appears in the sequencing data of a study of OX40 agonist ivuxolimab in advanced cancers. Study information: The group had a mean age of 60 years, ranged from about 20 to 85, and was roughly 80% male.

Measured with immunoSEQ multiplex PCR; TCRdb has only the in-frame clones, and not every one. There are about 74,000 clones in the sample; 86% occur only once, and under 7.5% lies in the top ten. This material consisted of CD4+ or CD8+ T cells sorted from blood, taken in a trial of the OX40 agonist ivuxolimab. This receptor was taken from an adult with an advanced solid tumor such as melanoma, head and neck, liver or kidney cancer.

CDR3 region: CASSQVWGGNSPLHF. The CDR3 DNA is TGCGCCAGCAGCCAAGTATGGGGTGGCAATTCACCCCTCCACTTT. J is TRBJ1-6 and V is TRBV4-1; D remains ambiguous. This CDR3 has 15 residues. Germline loops: CDR1 MGHRA, CDR2 YSYEKL. The V gene lost 1 base and the J gene lost 7 bases, with 11 bases spanning the gap.